Sequencing of this T cell receptor (beta chain) was carried out in a study of T cell clonotyping in hematopoietic cell transplantation. Clones were read by immunoSEQ multiplex PCR, and TCRdb kept only the in-frame ones, dropping some. The repertoire has about 5,900 clones, around 80% of them found once; the top ten carry approximately 14%. Time point denoted: recipient sample about 28 days before transplant, after cytoreduction. Study-wide findings and caveats: Cells were unsorted, so CD4 and CD8 contributions were not separated. Pathologically expanded recipient clonotypes increased progressively from day 30 to day 180 as diversity fell.

After removal of 0 bases from V and 6 bases from J, the junction contained 12 bases not matched to a gene. Germline V CDR1 and CDR2: SGHRS, YFSETQ. This CDR3 spans 17 amino acids. About this clone itself: The antigen is not known.

The source is a woman aged 50 to 60 with acute myeloid leukemia. Some clones in this sample may be carry-over from other donors' samples. The sequencing here drew on peripheral blood mononuclear cells, taken before stem cell transplant. The chain links TRBV5-1 to TRBJ1-2; the match to TRBD1 covers 9 bases. This CDR3 reads CASSLVGTGPSLHGYTF. CDR3 DNA: TGCGCCAGCAGCTTGGTTGGGACAGGGCCCTCTTTACATGGCTACACCTTC. Full variable domain (missing parts from reference TRBV5-1 and TRBJ1-2): KAGVTQTPRYLIKTRGQQVTLSCSPISGHRSVSWYQQTPGQGLQFLFEYFSETQRNKGNFPGRFSGRQFSNSRSEMNVSTLELGDSALYLCASSLVGTGPSLHGYTFGSGTRLTVV.